The 14 T cell receptor beta chains in this list originate from one sample, sequenced in a study of shared clonotypes between healthy human individuals. The table came from immunoSEQ multiplex PCR; TCRdb's copy has only in-frame clones and leaves some out. This table holds some 1,100,000 clones, around 78% found once. Sample: memory CD4+ T cells from PBMCs. Subset given: CD45RA-negative fraction. The receptors here all came from a man aged 18 to 29 in good health. Some clones in this sample may be carry-over from other donors' samples.

CDR3 sequence reads: CASSLAPGRDKNIQYF. The CDR3 DNA sequence: TGTGCCAGCAGCTTGGCGCCAGGGCGGGATAAAAACATTCAGTACTTC. The chain employs TRBV5-6 and TRBJ2-4; D may be TRBD2 (6 bases). Trimming took off 0 bases at V and 4 bases at J, with 14 bases between the two ends. The germline gives CDR1 SGHDT, CDR2 YYEEEE. This CDR3 region has 16 residues.

The chain links TRBV25-1 to TRBJ2-6; tentatively, D is TRBD2 (6 bases). The CDR3 is 15 residues long. Per the germline V gene, CDR1 is MGHDK and CDR2 is SYGVNS. Trimming removed 5 bases from V and 4 bases from J, with 12 bases in between. CDR3 region: CASSRAGSGANVLTF. CDR3 nucleotide sequence: TGTGCCAGCAGTAGGGCGGGGTCCGGGGCCAACGTCCTGACTTTC.

This clone turned up a few times. The genes are TRBV18 and TRBJ2-2, with D perhaps matching TRBD2 (6 bases). Germline CDR1 reads KGHSH; CDR2 reads LQKENI. The V and J ends lost 4 bases and 4 bases respectively, with 16 bases between them. The length of the CDR3 is 16 residues. The CDR3 region is CASSRRDLRGTGELFF. The DNA of the CDR3 is TGTGCCAGCTCACGACGGGACTTAAGGGGCACCGGGGAGCTGTTTTTT.

The chain combines TRBV4-3 with TRBJ1-1; possible D gene TRBD1, 6 bases. This CDR3 comprises 16 residues. Per germline, CDR1 LGHNA and CDR2 YSLEER. The V gene lost 0 bases and the J gene lost 1 base, with 12 bases spanning the gap. CDR3 protein: CASSQDAGVENTEAFF. CDR3 DNA sequence: TGCGCCAGCAGCCAAGATGCAGGGGTGGAGAACACTGAAGCTTTCTTT.

V usage is TRBV2 and J usage is TRBJ2-7; 10 bases match TRBD2. Trimming cost V 6 bases and J 3 bases; bases outside gene matches: 5. The germline CDR1 and CDR2 sequences are SNHLY and FYNNEI. This CDR3 is 14 amino acids long. CDR3 DNA sequence: TGTGCCAGCAGGCTAGCGGGAGTGTTCTACGAGCAGTACTTC. It yields the protein CASRLAGVFYEQYF.

The chain links TRBV5-1 to TRBJ2-7; perhaps TRBD1 as D (6 bases). V was cut by 4 bases and J by 0 bases, with 11 bases left in between. The germline gives CDR1 SGHRS, CDR2 YFSETQ. The CDR3 is 14 amino acids. CDR3 in amino acids: CASSTRDISYEQYF. CDR3 nucleotides: TGCGCCAGCAGCACCAGGGACATCTCCTACGAGCAGTACTTC. The entire variable domain, with the rest obtained from reference TRBV5-1 and TRBJ2-7, is as follows: KAGVTQTPRYLIKTRGQQVTLSCSPISGHRSVSWYQQTPGQGLQFLFEYFSETQRNKGNFPGRFSGRQFSNSRSEMNVSTLELGDSALYLCASSTRDISYEQYFGPGTRLTVT.

The chain joins TRBV10-1 to TRBJ2-1, with D maybe TRBD2 (5 bases). The CDR3 is 13 amino acids. V lost 4 bases to trimming and J lost 9 bases, with 13 bases between them. Looked up from germline, CDR1 is WNHNN and CDR2 is SYGVQD (reference sequence). The CDR3 loop reads CASSGTLGGEQFF. The CDR3 DNA follows: TGCGCCAGCAGTGGGACCCTCGGAGGTGAGCAGTTCTTC.

Of note for this clone: This sequence may be a read error, since a much larger clone differs from it by one base. The chain uses TRBV7-9 and TRBJ1-1; D not certain. V gave up 4 bases and J gave up 2 bases, with 5 bases separating them. The CDR3 loop spans 12 amino acids. Germline loops: CDR1 SEHNR, CDR2 FQNEAQ (reference sequence). The CDR3 DNA reads as TGTGCCAGCAGCTGGATTAACACTGAAGCTTTCTTT. Translated, it gives CASSWINTEAFF. Full variable domain (rest looked up from reference TRBV7-9 and TRBJ1-1): DTGVSQNPRHKITKRGQNVTFRCDPISEHNRLYWYRQTLGQGPEFLTYFQNEAQLEKSRLLSDRFSAERPKGSFSTLEIQRTEQGDSAMYLCASSWINTEAFFGQGTRLTVV.

This chain links TRBV6-5 with TRBJ2-2; D is unclear. This CDR3 has 11 amino acids. Trimming cost V 6 bases and J 2 bases, with 1 base left between them. Germline CDR1 is MNHEY and CDR2 is SVGAGI. The DNA of the CDR3 is TGTGCCAGCAGAAACACCGGGGAGCTGTTTTTT. Its protein is CASRNTGELFF.

V usage is TRBV4-1 and J usage is TRBJ2-3; either TRBD1 or TRBD2 may supply D (5 bases each). CDR3 length: 15 residues. The V gene lost 9 bases and the J gene lost 0 bases, with 16 bases spanning the gap. The V gene's germline CDR1 is MGHRA and CDR2 YSYEKL. In nucleotides, the CDR3 is TGCGCCAGTAAACCAGGGACGGTTAGCACAGATACGCAGTATTTT. Its translation is CASKPGTVSTDTQYF.

The chain links TRBV5-6 to TRBJ1-1, with 8 bases fitting TRBD1. The CDR3 totals 16 residues. After removal of 0 bases from V and 0 bases from J, the junction contained 4 bases not matched to a gene. Germline V gene lookup returns CDR1 SGHDT and CDR2 YYEEEE. The CDR3 bases are TGTGCCAGCAGCTTGGACAGGGGGGAGATGAACACTGAAGCTTTCTTT. Translated: CASSLDRGEMNTEAFF. The full variable domain, with the rest looked up from reference TRBV5-6 and TRBJ1-1, is DAGVTQSPTHLIKTRGQQVTLRCSPKSGHDTVSWYQQALGQGPQFIFQYYEEEERQRGNFPDRFSGHQFPNYSSELNVNALLLGDSALYLCASSLDRGEMNTEAFFGQGTRLTVV.

This clone was seen a handful of times. The chain uses TRBV29-1 and TRBJ2-3, with D possibly being TRBD1 (5 bases). The ends were cut back, 5 bases at V and 0 bases at J, with 18 bases in the middle. The CDR3 consists of 16 residues. Germline CDR1 is SQVTM and CDR2 is ANQGSEA. CDR3 sequence: CSVTKYDSTSTDTQYF. CDR3 nucleotides: TGCAGCGTTACAAAATACGACAGTACTAGCACAGATACGCAGTATTTT.

V usage is TRBV6-1 and J usage is TRBJ1-2, with 7 bases lining up with TRBD1. From germline, CDR1 is MNHNS and CDR2 SASEGT. The CDR3 has 14 amino acids. Trimming cost V 4 bases and J 6 bases; bases outside gene matches: 8. This CDR3 reads CASSVTGYADGYTF. The CDR3 DNA reads as TGTGCCAGCAGTGTGACAGGGTACGCGGATGGCTACACCTTC.

The rearrangement links TRBV30 to TRBJ1-5; D remains ambiguous. In germline, CDR1 is GTSNPN, CDR2 SVGIG (reference sequence). The CDR3 has 13 amino acids. Trimming cost V 4 bases and J 7 bases, with 14 bases left between them. CDR3: CAWKAREGQPQHF. CDR3 bases: TGTGCCTGGAAAGCGCGGGAGGGACAGCCCCAGCATTTT.